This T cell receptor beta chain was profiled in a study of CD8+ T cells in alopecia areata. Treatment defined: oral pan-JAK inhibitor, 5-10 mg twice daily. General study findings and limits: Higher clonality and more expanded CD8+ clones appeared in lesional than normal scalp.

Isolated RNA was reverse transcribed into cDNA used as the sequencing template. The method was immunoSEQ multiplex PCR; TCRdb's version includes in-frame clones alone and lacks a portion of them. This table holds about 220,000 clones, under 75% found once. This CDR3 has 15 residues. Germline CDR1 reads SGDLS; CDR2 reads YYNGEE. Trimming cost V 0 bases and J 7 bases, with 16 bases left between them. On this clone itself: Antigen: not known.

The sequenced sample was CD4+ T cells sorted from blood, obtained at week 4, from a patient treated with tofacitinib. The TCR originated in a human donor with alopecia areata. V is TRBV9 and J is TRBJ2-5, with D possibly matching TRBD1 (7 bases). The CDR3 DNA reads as TGTGCCAGCAGCGTAGGTGGTCAGGGGGGTACGACCCAGTACTTC. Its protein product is CASSVGGQGGTTQYF.